A single sample is the source of the 16 T cell receptor beta chains below, sequenced in a study of tumor and adjacent non-tumor tissue in lung cancer. A modified ARM-PCR protocol with three rounds of nested PCR amplified TCRbeta. MiXCR, applied by TCRdb to the multiplex PCR reads, yields one record per CDR3 protein. Here the sample spans about 110,000 distinct CDR3 sequences, 84% being singletons. No cell sorting was done before RNA was extracted from the tissue. Sequencing was done on a sample of lung tumor tissue. The receptor source for this set is a man between 65 and 79 years old with non-small cell lung cancer.

A note on this clonotype: One end of the junction varies from germline; a read error may be responsible. V is TRBV11-2 and J is TRBJ2-5, with a weak D call TRBD2 (6 bases). The CDR3 consists of 14 residues. Germline assignment: CDR1 SGHAT and CDR2 FQNNGV. The CDR3 DNA is TGTACCAGCAGCGTAGGAGGACTCCGGGGGACCCAGTATTTC. It codes for CTSSVGGLRGTQYF.

Sample share makes this clonotype large. This sequence joins TRBV11-3 and TRBJ2-1; TRBD2 matches 14 bases. J was trimmed by 3 bases and V by 5 bases; bases with no gene match: 6. This CDR3 has 17 residues. Germline loops: CDR1 SGHNT, CDR2 YENEEA. The CDR3 protein is CASSLLGTSGGYNEQFF. CDR3 nucleotides: TGTGCCAGCAGCCTCCTAGGGACTAGCGGGGGCTACAATGAGCAGTTCTTC.

This clonotype was recorded at least ten times. The chain combines TRBV20-1 with TRBJ2-3; 11 positions agree with TRBD2. This CDR3 region has 15 residues. V gave up 5 bases and J gave up 5 bases; unmatched junction bases: 9. The V gene's germline CDR1 is DFQATT and CDR2 SNEGSKA (reference sequence). For the CDR3, the DNA is TGCAGTGCTCCTATAGCGGGGGGGCCTCGAGATACGCAGTATTTT. Amino acid sequence: CSAPIAGGPRDTQYF.

This clonotype showed up many times. CDR3 protein: CASSFKGSLNTEAFF. The CDR3 DNA sequence: TGTGCCAGCAGTTTTAAGGGGAGCCTGAACACTGAAGCTTTCTTT. This chain links TRBV12-3 or TRBV12-4 with TRBJ1-1; D perhaps matches TRBD1 (5 bases). CDR3 length equals 15 residues. Trimming shortened V by 3 bases and J by 0 bases, and 11 bases separated the two germline ends.

With respect to this clonotype: One end of the junction does not line up with germline, which may come from a read error. V usage is TRBV12-3 or TRBV12-4 and J usage is TRBJ2-5, with D possibly matching TRBD1 (5 bases). This CDR3 is 14 amino acids long. The CDR3 loop is CVSSSKRGQETQYF. The CDR3 nucleotides read TGTGTCAGCAGTTCGAAAAGGGGCCAAGAGACCCAGTACTTC.

Concerning this clonotype itself: A read error is likely, as this CDR3 ends without the conserved phenylalanine or tryptophan. The chain is built from TRBV7-9 and TRBJ1-6; D ambiguous. The CDR3 extends over 13 amino acids. CDR1 and CDR2 (germline): SEHNR, FQNEAQ (reference sequence). CDR3: CACSFGSDTPLHL. DNA for the CDR3: TGTGCCTGCAGCTTCGGGAGCGACACACCCCTCCACCTT.

This clonotype came up a few times. It may be a read error: a sequence one base away is much more abundant. V gene TRBV28 combines with J gene TRBJ1-2; TRBD1 matches 12 bases. This CDR3 region has 17 residues. Germline V gene lookup returns CDR1 MDHEN and CDR2 SYDVKM. The CDR3 reads CASNLAGTGGVERGYTF. The CDR3, as DNA: TGTGCCAGCAATTTAGCAGGGACAGGGGGCGTAGAGAGGGGCTACACCTTC.

As regards this clonotype: This CDR3 is missing its conserved last phenylalanine or tryptophan, likely due to a read error. The chain carries TRBV11-2 and TRBJ2-3, with 7 bases aligning to TRBD1. Germline CDR1 SGHAT, CDR2 FQNNGV. This CDR3 spans 14 amino acids. Here the CDR3 reads CASSSQGLSDRQYS. CDR3 coding DNA: TGCGCCAGCAGCTCACAGGGGCTCTCAGATAGGCAGTATTCT.

On this clonotype itself: Since the CDR3 does not end with the conserved phenylalanine or tryptophan, this likely comes from a read error. The chain carries TRBV6-6 and TRBJ2-7; tentatively, D is TRBD1 or TRBD2 (5 bases each). The germline CDR1 and CDR2 sequences are MNHNY and SVGAGI (reference sequence). The CDR3 contains 13 residues. The CDR3 DNA sequence: TGTGCCAGCAGCTACTCACGGGGCTACGAACAGTACTGC. Its translation is CASSYSRGYEQYC.

The chain has TRBV11-2 and TRBJ2-1; tentatively, D is TRBD2 (6 bases). V gave up 2 bases and J gave up 12 bases, with 29 bases separating them. In germline, CDR1 is SGHAT, CDR2 FQNNGV. The CDR3 contains 18 residues. The CDR3 DNA sequence: TGTGCCAGCAGCTTACATGTGTGGGACTGGGCCACCTACAATCGGCAGTTCTTC. Protein product: CASSLHVWDWATYNRQFF.

A note on this clonotype: Mismatch with germline at one junction end may stem from a read error. V and J are TRBV29-1 and TRBJ2-4, with D maybe TRBD1 (5 bases). The V gene's germline CDR1 is SQVTM and CDR2 ANQGSEA. CDR3 length equals 14 residues. CDR3 in amino acids: CSGTRGHGKNFQYF. CDR3 in DNA: TGCAGCGGGACGCGCGGACATGGCAAAAACTTTCAGTACTTC.

A word on this clonotype: Its ends do not fully match the called genes, so a read error is possible. The V and J genes are TRBV28 and TRBJ1-6, with 9 bases matching TRBD1. CDR1 is MDHEN and CDR2 is SYDVKM in the germline V gene. The length of the CDR3 is 15 residues. Here the CDR3 reads CAGSWEQGAGSPLHF. For the CDR3, the DNA is TGTGCCGGCAGTTGGGAACAGGGGGCTGGATCACCCCTCCACTTT.

This clonotype was recorded once. The conserved phenylalanine or tryptophan normally closing the CDR3 is absent here, so this likely arose from a read error. This CDR3 reads CACSHDGSYGYTL. In DNA form, the CDR3 reads TGCGCCTGCAGCCACGACGGCTCCTATGGCTACACCTTA. The chain uses TRBV4-1 and TRBJ1-2; D remains ambiguous. The length of the CDR3 is 13 residues. Germline V gene sequence: CDR1 MGHRA, CDR2 YSYEKL.

Turning to this clonotype: Compared with germline, one end of the junction differs, possibly owing to a read error. The chain's CDR3 is CAISQDRTGVYGYTF. The CDR3 DNA reads TGTGCCATCAGCCAAGATCGGACAGGGGTGTATGGCTACACCTTC. This sequence joins TRBV4-2 and TRBJ1-2; the match to TRBD1 covers 9 bases. Germline V CDR1 and CDR2: LGHNA, YNFKEQ. The CDR3 has 15 amino acids.

Notes on this clonotype: An end of the junction differs from the germline gene, which may be a read error. The chain is built from TRBV28 and TRBJ2-2, with 10 bases lining up with TRBD2. Germline CDR1 reads MDHEN; CDR2 reads SYDVKM. The CDR3 contains 16 residues. CDR3 nucleotides: TGTGCCAGCAGTGTGCTAGCGGGGGACAACACCAGGGAGCTGTTTTTT. Encoded protein: CASSVLAGDNTRELFF.

On this clonotype: Just one base apart from a much larger clone, this may be a read error. The CDR3 reads CPSSRGSSYNEQFF. As DNA, the CDR3 is TGTCCCAGCAGTCGCGGGAGCTCCTACAATGAGCAGTTCTTC. The rearrangement links TRBV28 to TRBJ2-1; 7 bases line up with TRBD2. Germline CDR1 and CDR2: MDHEN and SYDVKM. The CDR3 covers 14 residues.